Following are 11 T cell receptor beta chains from one sample sequenced in a study of blood T cell repertoires in COVID-19. Clones were sequenced by immunoSEQ multiplex PCR, and TCRdb holds only the in-frame ones, with some missing. This sample yields around 380,000 clones, of which 70% to 90% are seen a single time; approximately 1.3% belongs to the top ten. What was sequenced was PBMCs or T cells enriched from blood (not recorded which). The receptors shown here come from a man in his thirties or forties who had recovered from COVID-19.

The chain combines TRBV3-1 (or the pseudogene TRBV3-2) with TRBJ2-3; 8 bases are shared with TRBD2. Unmatched junction bases numbered 11, after V lost 0 bases and J lost 6 bases. There are 17 residues in the CDR3. Germline lookup yields CDR1 LGHDT and CDR2 YNNKEL (reference sequence). The CDR3 is CASSQDLVSGAVDTQYF. The DNA for the CDR3 is TGTGCCAGCAGCCAAGATCTGGTTAGCGGGGCTGTGGATACGCAGTATTTT.

The chain couples TRBV27 to TRBJ2-2, with 9 bases fitting TRBD1. The CDR3 is made up of 17 amino acids. V shed 4 bases, J shed 7 bases, and the junction held 13 bases outside the gene matches. Germline CDR1 MNHEY, CDR2 SMNVEV (reference sequence). Here the CDR3 DNA reads TGTGCCAGCAGTTCGGAACCAGGACAGGGGATTGGCGGGGAGCTGTTTTTT. Translation: CASSSEPGQGIGGELFF.

A single count supports this clone. The J gene is TRBJ1-2, the V gene TRBV5-1, with D perhaps TRBD1 (5 bases). Germline loops: CDR1 SGHRS, CDR2 YFSETQ. V lost 0 bases, J lost 6 bases, and 15 bases lay in between. The CDR3 is made up of 15 amino acids. The CDR3 bases are TGCGCCAGCAGCTTGGCCGGCGGGGCAGTCGATGGCTACACCTTC. Translated: CASSLAGGAVDGYTF.

The chain employs TRBV30 and TRBJ2-6; D might be TRBD2 (5 bases). CDR1 and CDR2 from the germline V gene are GTSNPN and SVGIG (reference sequence). Deletions cut 5 bases from V and 2 bases from J, with 10 bases between. There are 14 residues in the CDR3. The CDR3 here is CAWERVPGANVLTF. The CDR3 DNA reads TGTGCCTGGGAGAGGGTGCCTGGGGCCAACGTCCTGACTTTC.

This clone was counted only a few times. The chain joins TRBV7-2 to TRBJ1-5; D unresolved. The length of the CDR3 is 12 residues. Germline CDR1 reads SGHTA; CDR2 reads FQGNSA. Trimming shortened V by 5 bases and J by 5 bases, and 7 bases separated the two germline ends. This chain's CDR3 is CASSEDYQPQHF. The CDR3 DNA is TGTGCCAGCAGCGAGGACTATCAGCCCCAGCATTTT.

The V call is TRBV6-5, the J call TRBJ1-5; D not resolved. V lost 5 bases to trimming and J lost 7 bases, with 15 bases between them. Germline-derived CDR1 and CDR2 are MNHEY and SVGAGI. The CDR3 consists of 14 residues. The CDR3 loop is CASSISGPEQPQHF. The CDR3 DNA reads TGTGCCAGCAGTATAAGTGGGCCGGAACAGCCCCAGCATTTT.

This clone appeared a single time. Other DNA sequences in the sample encode the same CDR3. The rearrangement joins TRBV12-3 or TRBV12-4 to TRBJ1-6, with a possible D match to TRBD1 (6 bases). The CDR3 has 13 amino acids. The V and J ends lost 6 bases and 10 bases respectively, with 13 bases between them. The CDR3 DNA is TGTGCCAGCAGCCAACAGGGCCGCTCACCCCTCCACTTT. Translating it yields CASSQQGRSPLHF.

This chain uses TRBV7-2 with TRBJ1-1, with D perhaps TRBD1 (5 bases). The CDR3 extends over 13 amino acids. With 5 bases removed from V and 4 bases from J, the gap between germline ends came to 11 bases. CDR1 and CDR2 from the germline V gene are SGHTA and FQGNSA. The CDR3: CASSQAQGTEAFF. The CDR3 nucleotides read TGTGCCAGCAGCCAAGCGCAGGGCACTGAAGCTTTCTTT. The variable domain in full, with the rest retrieved from reference TRBV7-2 and TRBJ1-1, is GAGVSQSPSNKVTEKGKDVELRCDPISGHTALYWYRQSLGQGLEFLIYFQGNSAPDKSGLPSDRFSAERTGGSVSTLTIQRTQQEDSAVYLCASSQAQGTEAFFGQGTRLTVV.

The chain links TRBV7-3 to TRBJ1-2; D unresolved. CDR3 length: 13 residues. Germline V gene lookup returns CDR1 SGHTA and CDR2 FQGTGA. V dropped 4 bases and J dropped 7 bases, with 13 bases sitting between them. The CDR3 DNA is TGTGCCAGCAGCTCCGAACCCTATGTTGGCTACACCTTC. Protein product: CASSSEPYVGYTF.

The V gene is TRBV19, the J gene TRBJ2-6, with a weak D call TRBD1 (6 bases). The CDR3 contains 16 residues. The V gene lost 6 bases and the J gene lost 0 bases, with 12 bases spanning the gap. The germline CDR1 and CDR2 sequences are LNHDA and SQIVND (reference sequence). The CDR3 sequence is CASSITGNSGANVLTF. CDR3 coding DNA: TGTGCCAGTAGCATCACAGGGAACTCTGGGGCCAACGTCCTGACTTTC.

The gene calls are TRBV12-3 or TRBV12-4 and TRBJ1-1; maybe TRBD1 (6 bases). The CDR3 has 12 amino acids. With 4 bases removed from V and 9 bases from J, the gap between germline ends came to 12 bases. The DNA of the CDR3 is TGTGCCAGCAGTTCCTGGACAGAACAAGCTTTCTTT. Encoded protein: CASSSWTEQAFF.